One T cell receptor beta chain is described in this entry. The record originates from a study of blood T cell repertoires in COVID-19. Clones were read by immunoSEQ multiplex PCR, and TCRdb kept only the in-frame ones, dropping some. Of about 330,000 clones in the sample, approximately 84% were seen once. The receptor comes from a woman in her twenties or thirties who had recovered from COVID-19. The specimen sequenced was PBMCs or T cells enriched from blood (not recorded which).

In nucleotides, the CDR3 is TGTGCCAGCAGCCTAGCGGGGGGTCCTTACGAGCAGTACTTC. Encoded protein: CASSLAGGPYEQYF. V is TRBV6-5 and J is TRBJ2-7; 11 bases match TRBD2. V lost 6 bases to trimming and J lost 4 bases; unmatched junction nucleotides: 5. Germline V gives CDR1 MNHEY, CDR2 SVGAGI. The length of the CDR3 is 14 residues.